Below are 20 T cell receptor beta chains sequenced from a single sample in a study of molecular identifiers for immune sequencing clone quantification (dated 2018 in TCRdb). Libraries were made using PCR. Sequencing instrument: NextSeq 500. Using fastp at Q25 and MiXCR, TCRdb reprocessed the public reads and kept productive beta chains. Rows with one shared CDR3 protein collapse into an entry with the most common genes and DNA. The sample yields a few hundred thousand distinct CDR3 sequences; about 25% were counted once. 0.7% to 0.9% of the sample comes from the top ten. The sample consisted of naive CD8+ T cells from blood, with Jurkat cell RNA spiked in. The meaning of the sample's cell subset or site label: FACS-sorted CD8+CD4-CCR7+CD45RA+ naive T cells. These receptor sequences come from a human donor in good health. Some libraries in this study had Jurkat cell RNA spiked in.

This clonotype was found a few times. The gene calls are TRBV27 and TRBJ2-7, with 12 positions matching TRBD2. V gave up 5 bases and J gave up 3 bases; unmatched junction bases: 5. The CDR3 runs to 15 residues. Germline-derived CDR1 and CDR2 are MNHEY and SMNVEV (reference sequence). CDR3 DNA: TGTGCCAGCAGTCCGTCTAGCGGGAGGGACTACGAGCAGTACTTC. This encodes CASSPSSGRDYEQYF.

On this clonotype itself: A much larger clone lies a single base off, so this may be a read error. The chain employs TRBV7-9 and TRBJ2-7; D is unresolved. Germline values: CDR1 SEHNR, CDR2 FQNEAQ (reference sequence). This CDR3 has 13 residues. The CDR3 bases are TGTGCCAGCAGTGGACCCAACTCCTACGAGCAGTCCTTC. Its translation: CASSGPNSYEQSF.

There are a few counts of this clonotype. The V call is TRBV6-6, the J call TRBJ2-6, with D unresolved. The CDR3 contains 19 residues. CDR1 and CDR2 from the germline V gene are MNHNY and SVGAGI (reference sequence). Trimming took 5 bases from V and 3 from J, leaving 23 bases between them. CDR3 in amino acids: CASSGLDPMVSLGANVLTF. The DNA for the CDR3 is TGTGCCAGCAGTGGATTAGACCCGATGGTGTCACTTGGGGCCAACGTCCTGACTTTC.

On this clonotype itself: Without the conserved terminal phenylalanine or tryptophan, this CDR3 likely stems from a read error. The chain carries TRBV7-6 and TRBJ2-3, with 13 bases lining up with TRBD2. V gave up 5 bases and J gave up 3 bases; unmatched junction bases: 5. In germline, CDR1 is SGHVS, CDR2 FNYEAQ. CDR3 size: 16 residues. The CDR3 DNA reads TGTGCCAGCAGCACACTAGCGGGGGGGCGGACAGATACGCAGTATCTT. As protein: CASSTLAGGRTDTQYL.

The chain links TRBV11-2 to TRBJ1-6; D is uncertain. CDR3 length: 15 amino acids. Germline-derived CDR1 and CDR2 are SGHAT and FQNNGV. V lost 2 bases and J lost 0, with 5 bases in between. For the CDR3, the DNA is TGTGCCAGCAGCTTAACGGGCTCCTATAATTCACCCCTCCACTTT. Amino acid sequence: CASSLTGSYNSPLHF.

The chain uses TRBV12-3 or TRBV12-4 and TRBJ1-2; D uncertain. V dropped 6 bases and J dropped 1 base, with 9 bases sitting between them. CDR3 length equals 13 residues. The CDR3 bases are TGTGCCAGCAGCCATGACTATAACTATGGCTACACCTTC. This sequence encodes CASSHDYNYGYTF.

The rearrangement links TRBV19 to TRBJ2-7; D might be TRBD1 or TRBD2, each matching 5 bases. CDR1 and CDR2 (germline): LNHDA, SQIVND (reference sequence). Trimming removed 4 bases at V and 3 bases at J, with 13 bases between. The CDR3 loop spans 14 amino acids. In DNA, the CDR3 is TGTGCCAGTAGTAACTCCTGGGACGGCTACGAGCAGTACTTC. Encoded protein: CASSNSWDGYEQYF.

This clonotype has ten or more counts. This chain links TRBV5-6 with TRBJ2-3, with TRBD2 identical over 7 bases. In germline, CDR1 is SGHDT, CDR2 YYEEEE. The CDR3 has 15 amino acids. V shed 4 bases, J shed 6 bases, and the junction held 11 bases outside the gene matches. CDR3 residues: CASSGGVPRLDTQYF. CDR3 DNA sequence: TGTGCCAGCAGCGGGGGGGTCCCCAGATTGGATACGCAGTATTTT.

This clonotype has a count of ten or more. The chain couples TRBV4-1 to TRBJ1-2; perhaps TRBD1 as D (5 bases). The CDR3 has 16 amino acids. Germline values: CDR1 MGHRA, CDR2 YSYEKL. V dropped 1 base and J dropped 3 bases, with 15 bases sitting between them. CDR3 coding DNA: TGCGCCAGCAGCCAAGTAGGGGTAACAGGTTACTATGGCTACACCTTC. Translation: CASSQVGVTGYYGYTF.

This clonotype turned up a few times. The rearrangement joins TRBV3-1 to TRBJ1-4, with 7 bases matching TRBD1. Germline V lookup: CDR1 LGHDT, CDR2 YNNKEL (reference sequence). The J segment lost 4 bases and the V segment lost 0 bases, leaving 8 bases of the junction unmatched. The CDR3 contains 17 residues. CDR3 bases: TGTGCCAGCAGCCAAGAAGCAATGGGACAGAGTAATGAAAAACTGTTTTTT. It encodes CASSQEAMGQSNEKLFF. Full variable domain (rest looked up from reference TRBV3-1 and TRBJ1-4): DTAVSQTPKYLVTQMGNDKSIKCEQNLGHDTMYWYKQDSKKFLKIMFSYNNKELIINETVPNRFSPKSPDKAHLNLHINSLELGDSAVYFCASSQEAMGQSNEKLFFGSGTQLSVL.

As to this clonotype: This may arise from a read error, as a much more abundant clone is one base away. The chain combines TRBV29-1 with TRBJ1-5; D is ambiguous. Germline V gene lookup returns CDR1 SQVTM and CDR2 ANQGSEA. Trimming cost V 7 bases and J 3 bases, with 13 bases left between them. This CDR3 has 13 amino acids. DNA for the CDR3: TGCAGCGCAGGACGGGGTTACAATCAGCCCCAGCATTTT. This encodes CSAGRGYNQPQHF.

The chain carries TRBV27 and TRBJ2-7, with D tentatively TRBD2 (6 bases). V was shortened by 5 bases and J by 0 bases, with 17 bases between the two germline ends. CDR3 size: 16 residues. Germline V CDR1 and CDR2: MNHEY, SMNVEV (reference sequence). The CDR3 sequence is CASSPRGGWASYEQYF. For the CDR3, the DNA is TGTGCCAGCAGTCCCCGTGGAGGGTGGGCCTCCTACGAGCAGTACTTC.

This clonotype showed up just a few times. The chain joins TRBV7-9 to TRBJ2-7; D uncertain. V lost 6 bases and J lost 2, with 14 bases in between. Germline CDR1 SEHNR, CDR2 FQNEAQ (reference sequence). The CDR3 sequence is 14 residues long. Here the CDR3 DNA reads TGTGCCAGCAGTCCCACATTAACACCCTACGAGCAGTACTTC. This gives the protein CASSPTLTPYEQYF.

The genes are TRBV28 and TRBJ1-1; TRBD1 might be the D (6 bases). V was cut by 4 bases and J by 4 bases, with 10 bases left in between. Germline CDR1 MDHEN, CDR2 SYDVKM. The CDR3 contains 13 residues. The CDR3 is CASSSRGLTEAFF. The CDR3 DNA reads TGTGCCAGCAGTTCCAGGGGACTCACTGAAGCTTTCTTT.

A single count supports this clonotype. Since the CDR3 does not end with the conserved phenylalanine or tryptophan, this likely comes from a read error. The rearrangement links TRBV23-1 to TRBJ2-1, with TRBD1 identical over 7 bases. TRBV23-1 is noted as an ORF with a role that remains uncertain. The CDR3 is 16 amino acids. V was pared by 8 bases and J by 4 bases, with 14 bases of the junction left unmatched. CDR3: CASSRRGQSAYNEQFL. CDR3 nucleotide sequence: TGCGCCAGCTCTCGCCGGGGACAGTCCGCTTACAATGAGCAGTTCCTC.

This clonotype turned up a few times. V is TRBV10-3 and J is TRBJ1-5; TRBD1 agrees at 10 bases. The CDR3 is 16 amino acids. CDR1 is ENHRY and CDR2 is SYGVKD in the germline V gene. The V and J ends lost 6 bases and 6 bases, in that order; junction bases with no gene match: 11. CDR3 bases: TGTGCCATCAGCGCGGACAGGGGGGACGAGACTCAGCCCCAGCATTTT. Translation gives CAISADRGDETQPQHF.

This clonotype was seen more than once but under ten times. The chain combines TRBV7-9 with TRBJ1-1; D unclear. V was cut by 0 bases and J by 7 bases, with 6 bases left in between. Germline V gene lookup returns CDR1 SEHNR and CDR2 FQNEAQ (reference sequence). The CDR3 is made up of 12 amino acids. The CDR3 DNA sequence: TGTGCCAGCAGCTTAGCAGGGAATGAAGCTTTCTTT. This encodes CASSLAGNEAFF.

This clonotype was counted between two and nine times. The gene calls are TRBV21-1 and TRBJ2-7. TRBV21-1 is given as a pseudogene. There are 8 residues in the CDR3. CDR3 in DNA: TGTGCCAGCAGCAAGTCAAAGGTC. It translates to CASSKSKV.

The rearrangement joins TRBV6-5 to TRBJ1-2; 12 bases map to TRBD1. J was trimmed by 5 bases and V by 2 bases; bases with no gene match: 9. Germline lookup yields CDR1 MNHEY and CDR2 SVGAGI. This CDR3 comprises 17 residues. CDR3 protein: CASSYRKPGQGAYGYTF. DNA of the CDR3: TGTGCCAGCAGTTACCGAAAACCGGGACAGGGGGCTTATGGCTACACCTTC.

A note on this clonotype: One end of the junction is discordant with germline, which a read error may explain. V and J are TRBV28 and TRBJ2-7; the match to TRBD2 covers 11 bases. In germline, CDR1 is MDHEN, CDR2 SYDVKM. This CDR3 contains 14 residues. The CDR3 loop is CASSLGLAGYERYF. In DNA, the CDR3 is TGTGCCAGCAGTCTAGGACTAGCGGGCTACGAGCGGTACTTC.